This T cell receptor (beta chain) was recorded in a study of T cell responses to AZD1222 COVID-19 vaccine. TCRdb keeps only in-frame clones here, not all; method: immunoSEQ multiplex PCR. The sample records some 150,000 clones, 85% to 95% being singletons. Germline V lookup: CDR1 WNHNN, CDR2 SYGVQD (reference sequence). V was cut by 3 bases and J by 9 bases, with 12 bases left in between. The CDR3 has 12 residues. J is TRBJ2-7 and V is TRBV10-1, with D hard to call. The receptor comes from an adult who received the AZD1222 COVID-19 vaccine. Source: peripheral blood, taken 28 days after the second AZD1222 dose. The CDR3 bases are TGCGCCAGCAGTGATAAAGGGTTCGCGCAGTACTTC. Protein: CASSDKGFAQYF.